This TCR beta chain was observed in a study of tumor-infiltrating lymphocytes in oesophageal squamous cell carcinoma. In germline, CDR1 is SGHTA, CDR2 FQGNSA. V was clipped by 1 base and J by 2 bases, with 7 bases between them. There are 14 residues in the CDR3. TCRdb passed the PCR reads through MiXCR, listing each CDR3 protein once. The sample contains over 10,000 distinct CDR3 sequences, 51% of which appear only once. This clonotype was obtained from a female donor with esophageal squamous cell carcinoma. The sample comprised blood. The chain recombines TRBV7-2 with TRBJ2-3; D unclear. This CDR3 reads CASSLVVTTDTQYF. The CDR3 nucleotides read TGTGCCAGCAGCTTAGTCGTTACCACAGATACGCAGTATTTT.